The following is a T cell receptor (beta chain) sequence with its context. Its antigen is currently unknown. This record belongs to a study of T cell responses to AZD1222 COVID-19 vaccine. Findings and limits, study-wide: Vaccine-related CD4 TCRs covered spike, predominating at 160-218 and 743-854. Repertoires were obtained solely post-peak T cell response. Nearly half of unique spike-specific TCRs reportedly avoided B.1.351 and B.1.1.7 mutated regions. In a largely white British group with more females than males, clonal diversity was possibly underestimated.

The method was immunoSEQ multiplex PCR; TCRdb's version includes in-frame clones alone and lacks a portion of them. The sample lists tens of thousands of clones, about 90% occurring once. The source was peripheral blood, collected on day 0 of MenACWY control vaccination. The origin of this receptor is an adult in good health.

In DNA form, the CDR3 reads TGTGCCAGCAGTTCCGGACAGGGGAAAGCTTTCTTT. Amino acids: CASSSGQGKAFF. The chain combines TRBV28 with TRBJ1-1; 9 bases align to TRBD1. The CDR3 runs 12 residues. The germline V gene has CDR1 MDHEN and CDR2 SYDVKM. V dropped 4 bases and J dropped 9; count of bases not matched to a gene: 3. Supplemented by reference TRBV28 and TRBJ1-1, the full variable domain reads DVKVTQSSRYLVKRTGEKVFLECVQDMDHENMFWYRQDPGLGLRLIYFSYDVKMKEKGDIPEGYSVSREKKERFSLILESASTNQTSMYLCASSSGQGKAFFGQGTRLTVV.